This passage covers 19 T cell receptor beta chains from one sample sequenced in a study of T-cell memory formation after mild COVID-19. Using its own MiXCR run on the 5' RACE reads, TCRdb lists one record per CDR3 protein. The sample carries around 250,000 distinct CDR3 sequences, approximately 9% recorded once. Specimen: PBMCs or a T cell subset sorted from them (not recorded which). Receptors originate from a man between 18 and 35 years old who had mild COVID-19 (a few samples of this study predate the infection). Cell type and time point are not known.

This chain connects TRBV29-1 to TRBJ1-2, with no clear D. This CDR3 contains 12 residues. The V end lost 4 bases, the J end lost 3 bases, and 9 bases lay between the germline ends. Germline V gene lookup returns CDR1 SQVTM and CDR2 ANQGSEA. CDR3 region: CSVAISYYGYTF. CDR3 DNA: TGCAGCGTTGCTATAAGCTACTATGGCTACACCTTC.

The V call is TRBV29-1, the J call TRBJ2-3, with 7 bases fitting TRBD1. Germline CDR1 and CDR2: SQVTM and ANQGSEA. The CDR3 is 12 amino acids. Trimming removed 6 bases from V and 8 bases from J; junction bases left unmatched: 8. The CDR3 nucleotides are TGCAGCGTCCCACTGGGACAGTCTACGCAGTATTTT. It is translated as CSVPLGQSTQYF.

This clonotype came up a few times. The rearrangement joins TRBV5-1 to TRBJ1-1; TRBD1 agrees at 7 bases. The trim removed 1 base at V and 2 bases at J, leaving 2 bases unmatched. The germline V gene encodes CDR1 SGHRS and CDR2 YFSETQ. This CDR3 is 14 amino acids long. Written as DNA, the CDR3 is TGCGCCAGCAGCTTGATAGGGGGCAACACTGAAGCTTTCTTT. As protein: CASSLIGGNTEAFF.

CDR3 nucleotide sequence: TGCAGTGCTAGAGATCCTCAAGGGGCCGGGGAGCTGTTTTTT. This sequence encodes CSARDPQGAGELFF. This chain joins TRBV20-1 and TRBJ2-2; D possibly corresponds to TRBD1 (5 bases). CDR1 DFQATT and CDR2 SNEGSKA come from the germline V gene (reference sequence). The CDR3 is 14 amino acids. Trimming took 0 bases from V and 6 from J, leaving 11 bases between them.

This clonotype occurred many times. A single base separates this from a much larger clone, so it may be a read error. This chain connects TRBV12-3 or TRBV12-4 to TRBJ1-2; D gene uncertain. V was clipped by 6 bases and J by 7 bases, with 15 bases between them. The CDR3 covers 13 residues. This CDR3 is CASSQTPPGGYTF. CDR3 DNA: TGTGCCAGCAGCCAAACCCCCCCCGGTGGCTACACCTTC.

There are a few counts of this clonotype. Germline is not matched at one junction end, which may reflect a read error. This chain joins TRBV7-2 and TRBJ2-1, with 9 bases aligning to TRBD2. CDR3 size: 16 residues. The germline V gene has CDR1 SGHTA and CDR2 FQGNSA. The CDR3 nucleotides read TGTGCCAGCAGCCTAGCTGGGACTAGCACCCACAATGAGCAGTTCTTC. Encoded protein: CASSLAGTSTHNEQFF.

There are a few counts of this clonotype. The chain is built from TRBV7-2 and TRBJ1-2; D call uncertain. The CDR3 extends over 12 amino acids. In germline, CDR1 is SGHTA, CDR2 FQGNSA. Trimming shortened V by 5 bases and J by 4 bases, and 8 bases separated the two germline ends. The CDR3 coding sequence is TGTGCCAGCAGCCCTGTTTTCTATGGCTACACCTTC. It is translated as CASSPVFYGYTF. Full variable domain (remainder filled in from reference TRBV7-2 and TRBJ1-2): GAGVSQSPSNKVTEKGKDVELRCDPISGHTALYWYRQSLGQGLEFLIYFQGNSAPDKSGLPSDRFSAERTGGSVSTLTIQRTQQEDSAVYLCASSPVFYGYTFGSGTRLTVV.

This clonotype was detected many times. The rearrangement links TRBV7-9 to TRBJ2-3, with no clear D. V shed 5 bases and J shed 0 bases, with 6 bases lying between them. The CDR3 spans 13 residues. The V gene's germline CDR1 is SEHNR and CDR2 FQNEAQ (reference sequence). In DNA form, the CDR3 reads TGTGCCAGCAGCCCCGCAAGCACAGATACGCAGTATTTT. It yields the protein CASSPASTDTQYF.

This clonotype was seen many times. The CDR3 region is CASSSTTGLSEQYV. In DNA, the CDR3 is TGTGCCAGCAGCTCCACTACAGGTCTCTCCGAGCAGTACGTC. The chain combines TRBV7-9 with TRBJ2-7; D is perhaps TRBD1 (5 bases). V lost 4 bases and J 6 bases, leaving 16 bases between the germline ends. This CDR3 region has 14 residues. From germline, CDR1 is SEHNR and CDR2 FQNEAQ (reference sequence).

CDR3 bases: TGTGCCACCAGTGATCGGACAGGATACAATGAGCAGTTCTTC. Translated, it gives CATSDRTGYNEQFF. This sequence joins TRBV24-1 and TRBJ2-1; TRBD1 aligns across 7 bases. Germline V lookup: CDR1 KGHDR, CDR2 SFDVKD. The CDR3 runs to 14 residues. V lost 3 bases and J lost 4; bases outside the gene matches: 2.

This clonotype showed up just a few times. The rearrangement links TRBV20-1 to TRBJ1-5, with unresolved D. The length of the CDR3 is 14 residues. V dropped 6 bases and J dropped 0 bases, with 12 bases sitting between them. Germline V gene lookup returns CDR1 DFQATT and CDR2 SNEGSKA (reference sequence). In DNA form, the CDR3 reads TGCAGTGCCGGCGACGTAAATAGCAATCAGCCCCAGCATTTT. It is translated as CSAGDVNSNQPQHF.

This clonotype was counted a few times. The genes are TRBV5-1 and TRBJ2-3; D is undetermined. The CDR3 length is 14 residues. Germline CDR1 SGHRS, CDR2 YFSETQ. V lost 4 bases, J lost 10 bases, and 19 bases lay in between. The CDR3 spells CASSPDPVRSAQYF. Here the CDR3 DNA reads TGCGCCAGCAGCCCCGACCCTGTTAGGTCTGCGCAGTATTTT.

V and J are TRBV11-2 and TRBJ2-5; possible D gene TRBD2, 7 bases. The CDR3 runs to 14 residues. Trimming took off 4 bases at V and 5 bases at J, with 14 bases between the two ends. The germline V gene encodes CDR1 SGHAT and CDR2 FQNNGV. The CDR3 region has the DNA TGTGCCAGCAGCTGGGGAGGGGGGCCCGAGACCCAGTACTTC. This sequence encodes CASSWGGGPETQYF. Complete variable domain (other parts from reference TRBV11-2 and TRBJ2-5): EAGVAQSPRYKIIEKRQSVAFWCNPISGHATLYWYQQILGQGPKLLIQFQNNGVVDDSQLPKDRFSAERLKGVDSTLKIQPAKLEDSAVYLCASSWGGGPETQYFGPGTRLLVL.

V usage is TRBV29-1 and J usage is TRBJ2-7, with 8 bases lining up with TRBD1. J was trimmed by 5 bases and V by 6 bases; bases with no gene match: 9. The germline V gene encodes CDR1 SQVTM and CDR2 ANQGSEA. The CDR3 has 13 residues. CDR3: CSVTQRTGHEQYF. CDR3 sequence (DNA): TGCAGCGTCACCCAAAGGACAGGGCACGAGCAGTACTTC.

The rearrangement uses TRBV6-2 or TRBV6-3 and TRBJ2-7; 7 nucleotides agree with TRBD1. The CDR3 has 13 amino acids. V was clipped by 5 bases and J by 6 bases; unmatched bases: 7. Germline assignment: CDR1 MNHEY and CDR2 SVGEGT. The CDR3 region is CASSLQDRVEQYV. CDR3 DNA sequence: TGTGCCAGCAGTCTTCAAGACAGGGTCGAGCAGTACGTC.

This clonotype was counted only a few times. The chain combines TRBV7-2 with TRBJ1-2; D is perhaps TRBD1 (5 bases). Germline assignment: CDR1 SGHTA and CDR2 FQGNSA. V gave up 5 bases and J gave up 3 bases, with 13 bases separating them. The CDR3 contains 14 residues. The DNA for the CDR3 is TGTGCCAGCAGCGGAGGGACGGGTCACTATGGCTACACCTTC. Protein: CASSGGTGHYGYTF. The full variable domain, with the rest looked up from reference TRBV7-2 and TRBJ1-2, is GAGVSQSPSNKVTEKGKDVELRCDPISGHTALYWYRQSLGQGLEFLIYFQGNSAPDKSGLPSDRFSAERTGGSVSTLTIQRTQQEDSAVYLCASSGGTGHYGYTFGSGTRLTVV.

The table lists this clonotype with many counts. The chain couples TRBV5-6 to TRBJ2-7; 7 bases match TRBD2. V shed 2 bases and J 4 bases; nucleotides not matched to a gene: 9. Per germline, CDR1 SGHDT and CDR2 YYEEEE. The CDR3 runs 15 residues. The DNA for the CDR3 is TGTGCCAGCAGCTTTCTCACCCGGGGGGAGTACGAGCAGTACTTC. Its protein product is CASSFLTRGEYEQYF. The whole variable domain, remainder taken from reference TRBV5-6 and TRBJ2-7, is DAGVTQSPTHLIKTRGQQVTLRCSPKSGHDTVSWYQQALGQGPQFIFQYYEEEERQRGNFPDRFSGHQFPNYSSELNVNALLLGDSALYLCASSFLTRGEYEQYFGPGTRLTVT.

This clonotype has a handful of counts. This sequence joins TRBV6-6 and TRBJ1-4; TRBD1 is a possible D gene (5 bases). V lost 3 bases to trimming and J lost 3 bases, with 11 bases between them. Germline loops: CDR1 MNHNY, CDR2 SVGAGI (reference sequence). The CDR3 contains 15 residues. For the CDR3, the DNA is TGTGCCAGCAGTTATGGGGACCCTTCTAATGAAAAACTGTTTTTT. Protein sequence: CASSYGDPSNEKLFF.

This clonotype has at least ten counts. The chain couples TRBV10-1 to TRBJ2-4, with D tentatively TRBD1 (6 bases). The CDR3 consists of 14 residues. The germline gives CDR1 WNHNN, CDR2 SYGVQD (reference sequence). Between the trimmed V and J ends, which lost 3 bases and 2 bases, there was a span of 8 bases. The CDR3 DNA follows: TGCGCCAGCAGTGACAGGGGATCCAAAAACATTCAGTACTTC. Protein sequence: CASSDRGSKNIQYF.